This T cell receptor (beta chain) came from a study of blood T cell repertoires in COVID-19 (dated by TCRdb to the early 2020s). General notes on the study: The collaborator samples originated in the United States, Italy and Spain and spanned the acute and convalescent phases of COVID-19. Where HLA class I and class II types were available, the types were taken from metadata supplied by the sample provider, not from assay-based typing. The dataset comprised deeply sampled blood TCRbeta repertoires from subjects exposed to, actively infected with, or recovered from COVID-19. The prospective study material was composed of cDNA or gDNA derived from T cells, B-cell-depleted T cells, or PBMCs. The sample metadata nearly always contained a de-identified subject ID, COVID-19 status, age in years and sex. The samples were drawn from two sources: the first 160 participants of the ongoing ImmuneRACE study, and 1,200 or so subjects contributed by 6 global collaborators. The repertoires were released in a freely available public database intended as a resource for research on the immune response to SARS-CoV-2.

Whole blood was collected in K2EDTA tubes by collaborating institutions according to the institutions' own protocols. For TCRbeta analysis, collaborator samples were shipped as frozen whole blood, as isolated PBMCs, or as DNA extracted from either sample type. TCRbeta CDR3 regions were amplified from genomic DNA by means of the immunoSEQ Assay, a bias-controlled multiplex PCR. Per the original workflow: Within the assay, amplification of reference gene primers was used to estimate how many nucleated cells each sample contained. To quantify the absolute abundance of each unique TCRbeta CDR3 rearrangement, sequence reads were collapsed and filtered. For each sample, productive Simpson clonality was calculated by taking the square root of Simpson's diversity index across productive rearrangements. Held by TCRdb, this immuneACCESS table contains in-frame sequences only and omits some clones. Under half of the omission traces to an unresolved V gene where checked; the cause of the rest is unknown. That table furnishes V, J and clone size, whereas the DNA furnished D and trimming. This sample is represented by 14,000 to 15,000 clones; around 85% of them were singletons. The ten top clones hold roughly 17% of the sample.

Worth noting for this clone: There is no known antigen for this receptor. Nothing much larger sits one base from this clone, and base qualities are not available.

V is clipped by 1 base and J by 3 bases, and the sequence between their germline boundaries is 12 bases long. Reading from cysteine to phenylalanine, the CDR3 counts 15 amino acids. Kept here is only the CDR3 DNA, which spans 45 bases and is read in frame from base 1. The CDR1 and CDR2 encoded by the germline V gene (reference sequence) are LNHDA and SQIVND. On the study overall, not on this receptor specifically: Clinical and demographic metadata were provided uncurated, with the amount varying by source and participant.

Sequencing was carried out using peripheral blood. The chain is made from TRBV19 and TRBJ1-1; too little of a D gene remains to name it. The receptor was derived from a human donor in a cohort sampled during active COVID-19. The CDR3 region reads CASSIAHFQDTEAFF. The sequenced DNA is TGTGCCAGTAGTATAGCTCATTTCCAGGACACTGAAGCTTTCTTT.